The 19 T cell receptor beta chains below come from one sample, sequenced in a study of T-cell memory formation after mild COVID-19. Each CDR3 protein is one row after TCRdb ran MiXCR on the 5' RACE reads. The sample lists 40,000 to 55,000 distinct CDR3 sequences; roughly an eighth were seen once. The sequenced sample consisted of PBMCs or a T cell subset sorted from them (not recorded which). The origin of the receptors is a man between 18 and 29 years old who had mild COVID-19 (a few samples of this study predate the infection). Cell type and time point are not known.

This clonotype has a count of ten or more. The chain carries TRBV4-3 and TRBJ2-1, with 8 bases aligning to TRBD1. The CDR3 runs 14 residues. Germline V CDR1 and CDR2: LGHNA, YSLEER. The V gene end was trimmed by 1 base and the J gene end by 9 bases; junction bases not matched to a gene: 5. CDR3 sequence: CASSQGAGGGEQFF. The CDR3 DNA is TGCGCCAGCAGCCAAGGGGCAGGGGGCGGTGAGCAGTTCTTC.

The V gene is TRBV3-1, the J gene TRBJ1-3; D might be TRBD1 (5 bases). Germline lookup yields CDR1 LGHDT and CDR2 YNNKEL (reference sequence). The V end was cut by 3 bases, the J end by 4 bases, with 16 bases between. The CDR3 is made up of 16 amino acids. CDR3 protein: CASSQVNGGTGNTIYF. CDR3 nucleotide sequence: TGTGCCAGCAGCCAGGTGAACGGGGGAACCGGAAACACCATATATTTT.

The CDR3 reads CASSGQGQSNQPQHF. CDR3 DNA: TGTGCCAGTAGCGGACAGGGTCAGAGCAATCAGCCCCAGCATTTT. The rearrangement joins TRBV19 to TRBJ1-5, with 8 bases fitting TRBD1. The CDR3 is 15 residues long. J lost 1 base, V lost 6 bases, and 5 bases had no gene match. Germline CDR1 and CDR2: LNHDA and SQIVND (reference sequence).

In this sample, this clonotype turned up many times. The chain couples TRBV7-8 to TRBJ2-1; TRBD2 agrees at 11 bases. Germline V gene data show CDR1 as SGHVS and CDR2 as FQNEAQ. The CDR3 length is 16 residues. Trimming removed 5 bases from V and 7 bases from J; junction bases left unmatched: 10. The CDR3 bases are TGTGCCAGCAGCGTACTAGCGGGGGTCGACAGGAATGAGCAGTTCTTC. Translating it yields CASSVLAGVDRNEQFF. The full variable domain, its missing parts supplied by reference TRBV7-8 and TRBJ2-1, is GAGVSQSPRYKVAKRGQDVALRCDPISGHVSLFWYQQALGQGPEFLTYFQNEAQLDKSGLPSDRFFAERPEGSVSTLKIQRTQQEDSAVYLCASSVLAGVDRNEQFFGPGTRLTVL.

This clonotype has only one observation. The chain links TRBV3-2 to TRBJ1-5. TRBV3-2 represents a pseudogene. This CDR3 has 12 residues. The CDR3 bases are TGTGCCAGCAGCCAAGACAATCAGCCCCAGCATTTT. Protein sequence: CASSQDNQPQHF.

This clonotype has only a few counts. This chain uses TRBV6-4 with TRBJ2-2, with 10 bases identical to TRBD1. CDR1 is MRHNA and CDR2 is SNTAGT in the germline V gene. The CDR3 has 15 amino acids. With V trimmed by 2 bases and J by 6 bases, 3 bases remained unmatched. The CDR3 DNA is TGTGCCAGCAGTGACAAGACAGGGGGCCCCGGGGAGCTGTTTTTT. It specifies CASSDKTGGPGELFF.

The genes are TRBV12-3 or TRBV12-4 and TRBJ2-5, with 9 bases matching TRBD1. CDR3 length equals 15 residues. V dropped 6 bases and J dropped 4; count of bases not matched to a gene: 9. The CDR3 coding sequence is TGTGCCAGCAGCTTCGACAGGGGGGTAATAGAGACCCAGTACTTC. Encoded protein: CASSFDRGVIETQYF.

This clonotype was recorded at least ten times. The chain recombines TRBV20-1 with TRBJ2-7; perhaps D is TRBD1 or TRBD2 (6 bases each). The V and J ends lost 8 bases and 0 bases respectively, with 17 bases between them. Germline V gene data show CDR1 as DFQATT and CDR2 as SNEGSKA (reference sequence). This CDR3 has 14 amino acids. CDR3 in amino acids: CSTTGGAGSYEQYF. CDR3 DNA: TGCAGTACAACCGGGGGCGCCGGCTCCTACGAGCAGTACTTC.

This clonotype has ten or more counts. The chain recombines TRBV2 with TRBJ2-5; D might be TRBD1 (6 bases). Trimming shortened V by 7 bases and J by 4 bases, and 16 bases separated the two germline ends. Germline V gene lookup returns CDR1 SNHLY and CDR2 FYNNEI. This CDR3 has 14 residues. In nucleotides, the CDR3 is TGTGCCAGCATGGACAGCTCCCCTAGAGAGACCCAGTACTTC. This encodes CASMDSSPRETQYF.

The J gene is TRBJ1-3, the V gene TRBV13; D is uncertain. The CDR3 sequence is 15 residues long. V was cut by 4 bases and J by 0 bases, with 10 bases left in between. Germline CDR1 reads PRHDT; CDR2 reads FYEKMQ (reference sequence). The CDR3 here is CASSSRSYSGNTIYF. For the CDR3, the DNA is TGTGCCAGCAGCTCCAGGAGTTACTCTGGAAACACCATATATTTT.

This clonotype came up a few times. The V and J genes are TRBV4-1 and TRBJ2-1, with 7 bases aligning to TRBD1. After removal of 4 bases from V and 5 bases from J, the junction contained 11 bases not matched to a gene. This CDR3 spans 16 amino acids. Germline assignment: CDR1 MGHRA and CDR2 YSYEKL. CDR3 DNA: TGCGCCAGCAGCCCTATCCACAGGGGTCCACACAATGAGCAGTTCTTC. This encodes CASSPIHRGPHNEQFF.

In DNA, the CDR3 is TGTGCCAGCAGTTTTCGGACCGCCGTCTCCTACGAGCAGTACTTC. This gives the protein CASSFRTAVSYEQYF. The rearrangement joins TRBV12-3 or TRBV12-4 to TRBJ2-7; no firm D call. V was clipped by 3 bases and J by 0 bases, with 12 bases between them. The length of the CDR3 is 15 residues.

This clonotype was observed a few times. The V gene is TRBV4-2, the J gene TRBJ1-2, with no clear D. Trimming left V 0 bases short and J 8 bases short, with 16 bases between. Per germline, CDR1 LGHNA and CDR2 YNFKEQ. The CDR3 covers 15 residues. The CDR3 DNA reads as TGTGCCAGCAGCCAAGATAAAGGTGCGGGAAGGGGCTACACCTTC. Translated: CASSQDKGAGRGYTF.

This clonotype was observed at least ten times. V is TRBV24-1 and J is TRBJ2-3, with D possibly being TRBD1 (6 bases). This CDR3 spans 13 amino acids. V lost 10 bases, J lost 5 bases, and 15 bases lay in between. CDR1 and CDR2 from the germline V gene are KGHDR and SFDVKD. Here the CDR3 reads CATGWGQGDTQYF. Written as DNA, the CDR3 is TGTGCCACGGGCTGGGGGCAGGGAGATACGCAGTATTTT.

At least ten counts were recorded for this clonotype. This sequence joins TRBV3-1 and TRBJ1-5, with 8 positions matching TRBD1. Per the germline V gene, CDR1 is LGHDT and CDR2 is YNNKEL (reference sequence). The CDR3 length is 15 residues. With 4 bases clipped from V and 4 bases from J, the junction kept 6 bases outside the gene matches. The CDR3 sequence: CASSLGTGHNQPQHF. The CDR3 DNA reads as TGTGCCAGCAGCCTGGGGACAGGCCATAATCAGCCCCAGCATTTT.

This clonotype was counted ten times or more. The chain employs TRBV20-1 and TRBJ1-6, with TRBD1 as a possible D gene (5 bases). Germline CDR1 DFQATT, CDR2 SNEGSKA (reference sequence). The CDR3 covers 14 residues. Trimming took off 5 bases at V and 4 bases at J, with 12 bases between the two ends. CDR3 sequence reads: CSALHGGYNSPLHF. CDR3 coding DNA: TGCAGTGCTCTCCACGGGGGGTATAATTCACCCCTCCACTTT.

The chain couples TRBV29-1 to TRBJ1-1; TRBD1 agrees at 7 bases. CDR3 length equals 12 residues. Trimming removed 6 bases from V and 10 bases from J; junction bases left unmatched: 11. Germline assignment: CDR1 SQVTM and CDR2 ANQGSEA. The CDR3 nucleotides are TGCAGCGTGAAGCCGGGACAGAGCTTAGCTTTCTTT. This encodes CSVKPGQSLAFF.

There are a few counts of this clonotype. The chain has TRBV6-5 and TRBJ2-6; 11 nucleotides match TRBD2. The CDR3 is 18 residues long. Germline CDR1 reads MNHEY; CDR2 reads SVGAGI. J lost 0 bases, V lost 5 bases, and 6 bases had no gene match. The CDR3 sequence: CASSRSGLAGSGANVLTF. CDR3 nucleotides: TGTGCCAGCAGTAGGTCCGGACTAGCGGGCTCTGGGGCCAACGTCCTGACTTTC.

This clonotype was recorded a few times. The rearrangement uses TRBV6-6 and TRBJ1-6; 9 bases line up with TRBD1. The CDR3 consists of 14 residues. CDR1 MNHNY and CDR2 SVGAGI come from the germline V gene (reference sequence). The ends lost 4 bases at V and 8 bases at J; junction bases unmatched: 3. The CDR3 loop reads CASSLGQGHSPLHF. CDR3 nucleotide sequence: TGTGCCAGCAGTTTGGGACAGGGACATTCACCCCTCCACTTT.